This is a list of T cell receptor beta chains from one sample in a study of response to subunit inactivated influenza vaccine. TCRdb reprocessed the RT-PCR reads via MiXCR and lists one record per CDR3 protein. The sample contains approximately 570,000 distinct CDR3 sequences, approximately 7.6% of which appear only once. Sample: PBMCs from blood, taken around 25 months after vaccination. Receptors were obtained from a man aged 50 to 75 who received an inactivated influenza vaccine. The CDR3 runs from the conserved cysteine through the conserved F or W. A D gene is named only where the DNA matches it firmly. Clone sizes are given selectively: once, few, many, or a class where the clone is expanded.

cdr3_length: 15; clone_size: NA; v_call: TRBV7-2; j_call: TRBJ2-5; d_call: NA; cdr3_nt: TGTGCCAGCAGCCGCCGGGACTCCCATTTTGTGACCCAGTACTTC; cdr3_aa: CASSRRDSHFVTQYF
cdr3_length: 15; clone_size: many; v_call: TRBV10-2; j_call: TRBJ2-3; d_call: TRBD1; cdr3_nt: TGCGCCAGCAGTGTGTCACAGGGGGCCGACAGATATTTTAATTTT; cdr3_aa: CASSVSQGADRYFNF
cdr3_length: 13; clone_size: many; v_call: TRBV6-2/TRBV6-3; j_call: TRBJ2-7; d_call: NA; cdr3_nt: TGTGCCAGCAGCCGTACAGTGTCCTACGAGCAGTACTTC; cdr3_aa: CASSRTVSYEQYF
cdr3_length: 13; clone_size: few; v_call: TRBV29-1; j_call: TRBJ1-1; d_call: NA; cdr3_nt: TGCAGCGTTAGAAACGGGACGCACACTGAAGCTTTCTTT; cdr3_aa: CSVRNGTHTEAFF
cdr3_length: 15; clone_size: many; v_call: TRBV28; j_call: TRBJ2-7; d_call: NA; cdr3_nt: TGTGCCAGCAGCACCGGTCTGCCGTTATTGTACGAGCAGTACTTC; cdr3_aa: CASSTGLPLLYEQYF
cdr3_length: 12; clone_size: NA; v_call: TRBV20-1; j_call: TRBJ1-4; d_call: NA; cdr3_nt: TGCGGGGGGGCAGGGACAAGAGAAAAACTGTTTTTT; cdr3_aa: CGGAGTREKLFF
cdr3_length: 12; clone_size: NA; v_call: TRBV19; j_call: TRBJ2-4; d_call: NA; cdr3_nt: TGTGCCAGTAGCCCCCGGGACACAACTCAGTACTTC; cdr3_aa: CASSPRDTTQYF
cdr3_length: 17; clone_size: NA; v_call: TRBV5-1; j_call: TRBJ1-1; d_call: TRBD1; cdr3_nt: TGCGCCAGCAGCAATGTCCCGGGACAGGGTTCGGGGACTGAAGCTTTCTTT; cdr3_aa: CASSNVPGQGSGTEAFF
cdr3_length: 17; clone_size: NA; v_call: TRBV7-2; j_call: TRBJ2-2; d_call: NA; cdr3_nt: TGTGCCAGCAGCTTAATTTGGGGAGTCGGGAACACCGGGGAGCTGTTTTTT; cdr3_aa: CASSLIWGVGNTGELFF
cdr3_length: 18; clone_size: few; v_call: TRBV13; j_call: TRBJ2-3; d_call: TRBD2; cdr3_nt: TGTGCCAGCAGCGGGACTAGCGGGGGGAATAGGTTCGCAGATACGCAGTATTTT; cdr3_aa: CASSGTSGGNRFADTQYF
cdr3_length: 13; clone_size: NA; v_call: TRBV3-1; j_call: TRBJ1-1; d_call: NA; cdr3_nt: TGTGCCAGCAGCCAAGGGAGCGCTCCTGAAGCTTTCTTT; cdr3_aa: CASSQGSAPEAFF
cdr3_length: 18; clone_size: many; v_call: TRBV5-1; j_call: TRBJ2-1; d_call: TRBD2; cdr3_nt: TGCGCCAGCAGCGCCCTGGGGGTGGGCGGGAGCGCCTACAATGAGCAGTTCTTC; cdr3_aa: CASSALGVGGSAYNEQFF
cdr3_length: 15; clone_size: NA; v_call: TRBV5-1; j_call: TRBJ2-5; d_call: NA; cdr3_nt: TGCGCCAGCAGCTTGGTGTCAGGGGGACTAGAGACCCAGTACTTC; cdr3_aa: CASSLVSGGLETQYF
cdr3_length: 12; clone_size: NA; v_call: TRBV20-1; j_call: TRBJ1-1; d_call: NA; cdr3_nt: TGCAGTGCTAGACGGGACCACACTGAAGCTTTCTTT; cdr3_aa: CSARRDHTEAFF
cdr3_length: 15; clone_size: NA; v_call: TRBV5-6; j_call: TRBJ2-7; d_call: TRBD1; cdr3_nt: TGTGCCAGCAGCGCAGGAACCGGGACAGGGGACGAGCAGTACTTC; cdr3_aa: CASSAGTGTGDEQYF
cdr3_length: 14; clone_size: many; v_call: TRBV12-3/TRBV12-4; j_call: TRBJ2-3; d_call: NA; cdr3_nt: TGTGCCAGCAGGCGTCGACTAGATTCAGATACGCAGTATTTT; cdr3_aa: CASRRRLDSDTQYF
cdr3_length: 13; clone_size: NA; v_call: TRBV7-3; j_call: TRBJ2-1; d_call: NA; cdr3_nt: TGTGCCAGCAGCCCCGGTCGAGGGGCTGAGCAGTTCTTC; cdr3_aa: CASSPGRGAEQFF
cdr3_length: 13; clone_size: few; v_call: TRBV7-2; j_call: TRBJ1-2; d_call: TRBD1; cdr3_nt: TGTGCCAGCAGCTTAGAACAGGGGGTCGGCTACACCTTC; cdr3_aa: CASSLEQGVGYTF
cdr3_length: 17; clone_size: NA; v_call: TRBV11-2; j_call: TRBJ2-3; d_call: NA; cdr3_nt: TGTGCCAGCAGCTTAGCAGGGTACAGGCGAGGCACAGATACGCAGTATTTT; cdr3_aa: CASSLAGYRRGTDTQYF
cdr3_length: 16; clone_size: few; v_call: TRBV28; j_call: TRBJ2-1; d_call: TRBD2; cdr3_nt: TGTGCCAGCACTCGATCCGGGACTAGCGGATACAATGAGCAGTTCTTC; cdr3_aa: CASTRSGTSGYNEQFF
cdr3_length: 17; clone_size: NA; v_call: TRBV20-1; j_call: TRBJ2-1; d_call: TRBD2; cdr3_nt: TGCTGTGCTAGAGCCATTGGACTAGCGGCTTCCTACAATGAGCAGTTCTTC; cdr3_aa: CCARAIGLAASYNEQFF
cdr3_length: 16; clone_size: many; v_call: TRBV4-2; j_call: TRBJ2-3; d_call: TRBD2; cdr3_nt: TGTGCCAGCAGCCAAGGGAATAGCGGGGGAACAGATACGCAGTATTTT; cdr3_aa: CASSQGNSGGTDTQYF
cdr3_length: 14; clone_size: NA; v_call: TRBV20-1; j_call: TRBJ1-5; d_call: TRBD1; cdr3_nt: TGCAGTGCCAACGGACAGGTCACCAATCAGCCCCAGCATTTT; cdr3_aa: CSANGQVTNQPQHF
cdr3_length: 16; clone_size: NA; v_call: TRBV4-1; j_call: TRBJ1-2; d_call: TRBD1; cdr3_nt: TGCGCCAGCAGCCAAGATGCGACAGGGGGGGGCTATGGCTACACCTTC; cdr3_aa: CASSQDATGGGYGYTF
cdr3_length: 15; clone_size: NA; v_call: TRBV29-1; j_call: TRBJ2-1; d_call: NA; cdr3_nt: TGCAGCGTTGAAACAGGACCCAGCTCCTACAATGAGCAGTTCTTC; cdr3_aa: CSVETGPSSYNEQFF
cdr3_length: 15; clone_size: NA; v_call: TRBV24-1; j_call: TRBJ2-7; d_call: NA; cdr3_nt: TGTGCCACCAGTGATGGTGGCAGGGGTTACTACGAGCGGTACTTC; cdr3_aa: CATSDGGRGYYERYF
cdr3_length: 15; clone_size: few; v_call: TRBV20-1; j_call: TRBJ2-1; d_call: TRBD2; cdr3_nt: TGCAGTGCTAGAGGGGGGACTAGCGGGTACAATGAGCAGTTCTTC; cdr3_aa: CSARGGTSGYNEQFF